This T cell receptor beta chain was identified during a study of blood T cell repertoires in COVID-19. Study at large: Researchers got acute and convalescent COVID-19 samples from the United States, Italy and Spain.

Some clones are missing from TCRdb's copy, which holds only in-frame ones; the method was immunoSEQ multiplex PCR. The repertoire consists of 100,000 or so clones, with 88% occurring once and the leading ten covering around 5%. Losses at the gene ends were 5 bases for V and 3 bases for J; bases not matched to a gene: 10. Germline lookup yields CDR1 MDHEN and CDR2 SYDVKM. The CDR3 extends over 15 amino acids. The table lists this clone with a few counts. The specimen was peripheral blood. The chain combines TRBV28 with TRBJ2-7; 7 nucleotides align to TRBD2. This sequence was found in a human donor in a cohort sampled during active COVID-19. The CDR3 is CASSPPRTRLYEQYF. CDR3 DNA sequence: TGTGCCAGCAGTCCCCCCCGGACTAGACTCTACGAGCAGTACTTC. Full variable domain (rest looked up from reference TRBV28 and TRBJ2-7): DVKVTQSSRYLVKRTGEKVFLECVQDMDHENMFWYRQDPGLGLRLIYFSYDVKMKEKGDIPEGYSVSREKKERFSLILESASTNQTSMYLCASSPPRTRLYEQYFGPGTRLTVT.